The T cell receptor (beta chain) under discussion was sequenced for a study of shared clonotypes between healthy human individuals. Across the whole study: CD4 naive and memory got three plates each, CD8 naive two, CD8 memory one. Study conclusions and caveats: Naive subsets generally had larger estimated richness than memory subsets. Shared clonotypes across all four donors exceeded non-shared ones in generation probability.

Repertoires were generated with immunoSEQ multiplex PCR, while TCRdb's copy carries only in-frame clones and drops some. The repertoire holds under 1,900,000 clones, with around 98.5% as singletons. Germline V gene data show CDR1 as SQVTM and CDR2 as ANQGSEA. Trimming shortened V by 4 bases and J by 3 bases, and 10 bases separated the two germline ends. The CDR3 length is 12 residues. Comments on this clone: Its antigen is unknown.

V is TRBV29-1 and J is TRBJ2-7; D unclear. The source material was naive CD4+ T cells sorted from blood. Subset defined: CD45RA+ positively selected. The clonotype comes from a man under 40 in good health. CDR3: CSVVGSRYEQYF. CDR3 in DNA: TGCAGCGTTGTTGGGTCCCGCTACGAGCAGTACTTC.